The 5 T cell receptor beta chains below all came from one sample that was sequenced in a study of T cell repertoires in cytomegalovirus infection. From the reads, TCRdb called clonotypes with MiXCR, one entry per CDR3 protein. The profile shows 200,000 to 250,000 distinct CDR3 sequences, 22% of them singletons. Source material: CD8+ T cells from PBMCs. All receptors derive from a human donor in good health (CMV status not recorded). Some clones in this sample may be carry-over from other donors' samples.

This clonotype was observed a handful of times. The chain carries TRBV7-3 and TRBJ2-5, with D perhaps given as TRBD1 or TRBD2 (5 bases each). The CDR3 sequence is 13 residues long. Germline CDR1 reads SGHTA; CDR2 reads FQGTGA. V gave up 2 bases and J gave up 7 bases, with 11 bases separating them. The CDR3, as DNA: TGTGCCAGCAGCTTACGGGGTACAGGGACCCAGTACTTC. Residues: CASSLRGTGTQYF.

The chain couples TRBV4-1 to TRBJ2-7, with unresolved D. Germline lookup yields CDR1 MGHRA and CDR2 YSYEKL. V was shortened by 8 bases and J by 5 bases, with 16 bases between the two germline ends. The CDR3 is made up of 13 amino acids. CDR3 in DNA: TGCGCCAGCGGCCCCGGGCTCTGGGACGAGCAGTACTTC. Translated, it gives CASGPGLWDEQYF.

There are many counts of this clonotype. V is TRBV12-3 or TRBV12-4 and J is TRBJ2-2; D unclear. V lost 7 bases and J 0 bases, leaving 15 bases between the germline ends. This CDR3 contains 16 residues. The DNA of the CDR3 is TGTGCCAGCACCCCGTTCTGGGTATCGAACACCGGGGAGCTGTTTTTT. The encoded protein is CASTPFWVSNTGELFF.

The CDR3 bases are TGCAGCGGCCTGGGGTGGGCATCCGATTCTGAAGCTTTCTTT. It translates to CSGLGWASDSEAFF. The chain links TRBV29-1 to TRBJ1-1; D remains ambiguous. This CDR3 has 14 amino acids. Trimming took 7 bases from V and 6 from J, leaving 21 bases between them. The germline V gene has CDR1 SQVTM and CDR2 ANQGSEA.

In its sample, this clonotype was seen once. This rearrangement joins TRBV12-3 or TRBV12-4 to TRBJ2-3; D not resolved. The germline V and J ends were trimmed by 1 base and 1 base, with 12 bases remaining between them. The CDR3 has 16 residues. The DNA for the CDR3 is TGTGCCAGCAGTTTAGGAGCAGCGTTAGGCACAGATACGCAGTATTTT. This sequence encodes CASSLGAALGTDTQYF.